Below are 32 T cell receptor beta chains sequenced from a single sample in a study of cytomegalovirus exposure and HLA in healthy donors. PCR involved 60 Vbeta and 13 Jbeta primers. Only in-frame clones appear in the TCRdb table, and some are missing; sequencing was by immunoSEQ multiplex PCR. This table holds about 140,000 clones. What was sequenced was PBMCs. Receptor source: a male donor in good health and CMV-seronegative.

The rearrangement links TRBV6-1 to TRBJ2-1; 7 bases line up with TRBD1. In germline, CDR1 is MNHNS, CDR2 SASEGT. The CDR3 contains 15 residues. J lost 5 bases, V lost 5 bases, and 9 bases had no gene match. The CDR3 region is CASSSGTAGNNEQFF. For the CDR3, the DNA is TGTGCCAGCAGTTCCGGGACAGCTGGTAACAATGAGCAGTTCTTC.

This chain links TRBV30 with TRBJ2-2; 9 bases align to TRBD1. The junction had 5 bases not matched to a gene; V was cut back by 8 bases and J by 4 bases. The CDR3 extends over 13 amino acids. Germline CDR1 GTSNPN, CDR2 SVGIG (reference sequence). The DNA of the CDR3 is TGTGCCGGGGACAGGGCCAGCACCGGGGAGCTGTTTTTT. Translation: CAGDRASTGELFF.

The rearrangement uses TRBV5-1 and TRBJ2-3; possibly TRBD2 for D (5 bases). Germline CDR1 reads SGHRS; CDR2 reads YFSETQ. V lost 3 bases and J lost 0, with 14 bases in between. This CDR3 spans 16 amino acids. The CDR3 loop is CASSSGERTSTDTQYF. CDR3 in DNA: TGCGCCAGCAGCTCCGGGGAGCGGACGAGCACAGATACGCAGTATTTT.

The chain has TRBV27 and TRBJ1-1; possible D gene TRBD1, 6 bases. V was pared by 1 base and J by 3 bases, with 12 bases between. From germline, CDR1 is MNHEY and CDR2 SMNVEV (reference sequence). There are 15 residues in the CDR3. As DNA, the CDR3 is TGTGCCAGCAGTTTATTGAGGGACACTTACACTGAAGCTTTCTTT. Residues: CASSLLRDTYTEAFF.

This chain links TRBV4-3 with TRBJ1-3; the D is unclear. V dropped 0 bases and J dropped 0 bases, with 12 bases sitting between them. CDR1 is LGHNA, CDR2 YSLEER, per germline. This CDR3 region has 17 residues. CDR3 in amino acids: CASSQDSLRISGNTIYF. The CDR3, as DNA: TGCGCCAGCAGCCAAGATTCTTTGAGGATCTCTGGAAACACCATATATTTT.

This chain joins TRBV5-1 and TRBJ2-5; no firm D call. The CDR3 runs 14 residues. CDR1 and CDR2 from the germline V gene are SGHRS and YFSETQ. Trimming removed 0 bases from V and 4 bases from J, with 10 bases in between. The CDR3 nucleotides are TGCGCCAGCAGCTTGGGTATCTCAGGAGAGACCCAGTACTTC. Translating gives CASSLGISGETQYF.

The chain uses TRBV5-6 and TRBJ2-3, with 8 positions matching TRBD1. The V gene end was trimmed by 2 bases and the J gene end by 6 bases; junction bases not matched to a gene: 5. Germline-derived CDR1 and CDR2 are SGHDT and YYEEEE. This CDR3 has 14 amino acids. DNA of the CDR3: TGTGCCAGCAGCTTCCAGGGGGCGTTGGATACGCAGTATTTT. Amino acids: CASSFQGALDTQYF.

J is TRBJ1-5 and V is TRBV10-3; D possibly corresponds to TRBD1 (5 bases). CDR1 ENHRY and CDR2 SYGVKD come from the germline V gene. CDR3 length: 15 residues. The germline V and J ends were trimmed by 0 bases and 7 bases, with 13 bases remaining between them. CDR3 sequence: CAISESRQGGQPQHF. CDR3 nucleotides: TGTGCCATCAGTGAGTCCCGGCAGGGTGGCCAGCCCCAGCATTTT.

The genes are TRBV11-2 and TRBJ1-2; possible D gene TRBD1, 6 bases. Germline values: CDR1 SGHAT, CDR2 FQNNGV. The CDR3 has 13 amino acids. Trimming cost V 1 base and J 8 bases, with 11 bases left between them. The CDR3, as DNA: TGTGCCAGCAGCTTAGGACAGGCCCACGGCTACACCTTC. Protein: CASSLGQAHGYTF. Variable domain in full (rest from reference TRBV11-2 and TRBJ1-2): EAGVAQSPRYKIIEKRQSVAFWCNPISGHATLYWYQQILGQGPKLLIQFQNNGVVDDSQLPKDRFSAERLKGVDSTLKIQPAKLEDSAVYLCASSLGQAHGYTFGSGTRLTVV.

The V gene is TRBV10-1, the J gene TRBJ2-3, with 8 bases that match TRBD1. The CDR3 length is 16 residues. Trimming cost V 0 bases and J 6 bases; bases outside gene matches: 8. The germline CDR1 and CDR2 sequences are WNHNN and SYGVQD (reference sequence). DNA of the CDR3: TGCGCCAGCAGTGAGTCACGAGACAGGGGATCTGATACGCAGTATTTT. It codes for CASSESRDRGSDTQYF.

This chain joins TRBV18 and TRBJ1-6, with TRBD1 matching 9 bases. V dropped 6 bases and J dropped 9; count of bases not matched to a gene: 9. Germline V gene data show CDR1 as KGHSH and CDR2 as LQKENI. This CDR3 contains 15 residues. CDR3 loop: CASSELQGAGSPLHF. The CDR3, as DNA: TGTGCCAGCTCGGAACTACAGGGGGCCGGTTCACCCCTCCACTTT.

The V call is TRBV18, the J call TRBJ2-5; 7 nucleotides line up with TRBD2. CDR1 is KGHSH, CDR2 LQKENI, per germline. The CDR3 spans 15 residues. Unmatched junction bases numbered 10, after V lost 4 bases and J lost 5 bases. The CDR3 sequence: CASSLSGAGPETQYF. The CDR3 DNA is TGTGCCAGCTCACTCAGCGGGGCGGGTCCGGAGACCCAGTACTTC.

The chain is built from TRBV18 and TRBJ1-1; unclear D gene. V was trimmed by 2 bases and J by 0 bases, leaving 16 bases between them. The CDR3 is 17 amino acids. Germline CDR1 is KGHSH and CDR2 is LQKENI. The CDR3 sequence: CASSPGYGVGMNTEAFF. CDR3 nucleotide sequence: TGTGCCAGCTCACCAGGTTACGGGGTCGGGATGAACACTGAAGCTTTCTTT.

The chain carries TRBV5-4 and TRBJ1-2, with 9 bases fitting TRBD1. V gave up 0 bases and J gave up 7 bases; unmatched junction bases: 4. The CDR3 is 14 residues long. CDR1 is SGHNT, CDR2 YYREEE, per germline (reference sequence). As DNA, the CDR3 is TGTGCCAGCAGCTTGGACAGGGGGCGATCTGGCTACACCTTC. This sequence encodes CASSLDRGRSGYTF.

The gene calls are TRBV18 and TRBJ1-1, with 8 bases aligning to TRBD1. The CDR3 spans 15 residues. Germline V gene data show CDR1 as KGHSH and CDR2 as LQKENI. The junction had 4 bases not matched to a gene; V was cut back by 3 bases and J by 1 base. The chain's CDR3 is CASSPQGAQNTEAFF. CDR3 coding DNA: TGTGCCAGCTCACCGCAGGGGGCCCAGAACACTGAAGCTTTCTTT.

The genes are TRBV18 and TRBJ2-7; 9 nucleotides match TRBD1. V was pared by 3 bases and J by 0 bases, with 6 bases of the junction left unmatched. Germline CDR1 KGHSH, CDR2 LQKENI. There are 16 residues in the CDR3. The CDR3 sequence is CASSPRQGESSYEQYF. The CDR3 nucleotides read TGTGCCAGCTCACCTAGACAGGGGGAGAGCTCCTACGAGCAGTACTTC. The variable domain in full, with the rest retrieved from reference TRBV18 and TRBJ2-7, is NAGVMQNPRHLVRRRGQEARLRCSPMKGHSHVYWYRQLPEEGLKFMVYLQKENIIDESGMPKERFSAEFPKEGPSILRIQQVVRGDSAAYFCASSPRQGESSYEQYFGPGTRLTVT.

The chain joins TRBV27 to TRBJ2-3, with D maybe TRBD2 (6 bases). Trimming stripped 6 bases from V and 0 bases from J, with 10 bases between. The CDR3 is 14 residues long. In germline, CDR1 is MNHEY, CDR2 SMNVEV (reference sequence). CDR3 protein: CASRTGTSTDTQYF. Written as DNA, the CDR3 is TGTGCCAGCAGGACCGGGACTAGCACAGATACGCAGTATTTT.

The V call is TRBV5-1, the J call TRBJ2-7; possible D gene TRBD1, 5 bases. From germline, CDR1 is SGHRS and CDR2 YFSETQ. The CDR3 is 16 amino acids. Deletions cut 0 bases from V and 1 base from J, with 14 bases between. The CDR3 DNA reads TGCGCCAGCAGCTTGGCCGACAGAACCTTTTCCTACGAGCAGTACTTC. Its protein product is CASSLADRTFSYEQYF.

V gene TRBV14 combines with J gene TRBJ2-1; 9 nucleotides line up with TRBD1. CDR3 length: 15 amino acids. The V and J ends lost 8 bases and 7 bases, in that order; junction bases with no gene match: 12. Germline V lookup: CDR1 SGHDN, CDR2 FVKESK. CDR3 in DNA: TGTGCCAGCGCCCAGGGGACAGGGTTTAAGAATGAGCAGTTCTTC. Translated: CASAQGTGFKNEQFF.

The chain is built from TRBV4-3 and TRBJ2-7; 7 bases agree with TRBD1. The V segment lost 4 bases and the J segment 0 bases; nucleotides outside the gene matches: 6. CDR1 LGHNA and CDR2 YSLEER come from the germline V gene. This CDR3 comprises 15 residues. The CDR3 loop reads CASSLHQGDSYEQYF. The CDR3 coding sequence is TGCGCCAGCAGCCTCCATCAGGGGGACTCCTACGAGCAGTACTTC.

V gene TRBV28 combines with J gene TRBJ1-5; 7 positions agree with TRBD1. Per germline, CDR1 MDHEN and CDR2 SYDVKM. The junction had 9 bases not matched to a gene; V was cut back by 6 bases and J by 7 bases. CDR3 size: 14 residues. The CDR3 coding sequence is TGTGCCAGCAGGCGACGGGACAGCCGACAGCCCCAGCATTTT. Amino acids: CASRRRDSRQPQHF.

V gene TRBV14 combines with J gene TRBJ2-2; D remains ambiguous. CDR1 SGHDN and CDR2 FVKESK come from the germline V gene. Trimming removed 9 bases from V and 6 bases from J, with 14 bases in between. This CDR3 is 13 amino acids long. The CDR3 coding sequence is TGTGCCAGTCAATTCGTTACAGCCGGGGAGCTGTTTTTT. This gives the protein CASQFVTAGELFF.

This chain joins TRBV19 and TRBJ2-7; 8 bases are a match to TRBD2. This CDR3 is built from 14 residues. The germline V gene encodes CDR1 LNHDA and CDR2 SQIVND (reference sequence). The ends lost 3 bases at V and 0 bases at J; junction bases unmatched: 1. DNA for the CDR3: TGTGCCAGTAGTATTAGCGGGAACTCCTACGAGCAGTACTTC. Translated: CASSISGNSYEQYF.

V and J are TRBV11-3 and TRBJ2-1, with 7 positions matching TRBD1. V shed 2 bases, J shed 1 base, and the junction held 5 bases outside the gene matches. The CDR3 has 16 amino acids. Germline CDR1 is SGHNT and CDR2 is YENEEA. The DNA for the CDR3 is TGTGCCAGCAGCTTAAACAGGGGCCTATCCTACAATGAGCAGTTCTTC. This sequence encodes CASSLNRGLSYNEQFF. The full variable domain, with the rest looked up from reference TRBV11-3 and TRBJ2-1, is EAGVVQSPRYKIIEKKQPVAFWCNPISGHNTLYWYLQNLGQGPELLIRYENEEAVDDSQLPKDRFSAERLKGVDSTLKIQPAELGDSAVYLCASSLNRGLSYNEQFFGPGTRLTVL.

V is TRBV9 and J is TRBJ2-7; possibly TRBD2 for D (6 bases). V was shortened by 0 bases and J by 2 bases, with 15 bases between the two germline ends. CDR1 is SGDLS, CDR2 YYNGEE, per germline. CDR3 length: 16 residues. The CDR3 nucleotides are TGTGCCAGCAGCGTAGATGGAGGGCGGCCCACCTACGAGCAGTACTTC. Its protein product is CASSVDGGRPTYEQYF.

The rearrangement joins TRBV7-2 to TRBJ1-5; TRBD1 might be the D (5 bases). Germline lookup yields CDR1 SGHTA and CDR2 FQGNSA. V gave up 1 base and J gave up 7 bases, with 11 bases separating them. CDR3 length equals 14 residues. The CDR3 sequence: CASSLGQGGQPQHF. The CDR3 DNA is TGTGCCAGCAGCTTAGGGCAGGGAGGGCAGCCCCAGCATTTT.

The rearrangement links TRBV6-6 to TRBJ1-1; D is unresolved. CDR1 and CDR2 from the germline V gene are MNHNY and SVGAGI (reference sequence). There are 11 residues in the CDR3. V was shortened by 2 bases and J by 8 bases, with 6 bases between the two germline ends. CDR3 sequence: CASSYGREAFF. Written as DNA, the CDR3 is TGTGCCAGCAGTTACGGGAGGGAAGCTTTCTTT.

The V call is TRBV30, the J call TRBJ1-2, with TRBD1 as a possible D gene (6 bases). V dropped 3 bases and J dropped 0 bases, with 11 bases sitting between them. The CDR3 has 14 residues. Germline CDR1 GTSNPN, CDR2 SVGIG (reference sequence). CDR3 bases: TGTGCCTGGAGAACAGGGTCGTCTAACTATGGCTACACCTTC. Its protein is CAWRTGSSNYGYTF.

The CDR3 loop is CASSLDGLSGEAFF. CDR3 coding DNA: TGTGCCAGCAGCTTGGATGGGCTTTCTGGTGAAGCTTTCTTT. This rearrangement joins TRBV11-2 to TRBJ1-1; D gene uncertain. Between the trimmed V and J ends, which lost 3 bases and 7 bases, there was a span of 15 bases. CDR1 and CDR2 (germline): SGHAT, FQNNGV. This CDR3 has 14 amino acids. Looking up the rest from reference TRBV11-2 and TRBJ1-1 gives the full variable domain: EAGVAQSPRYKIIEKRQSVAFWCNPISGHATLYWYQQILGQGPKLLIQFQNNGVVDDSQLPKDRFSAERLKGVDSTLKIQPAKLEDSAVYLCASSLDGLSGEAFFGQGTRLTVV.

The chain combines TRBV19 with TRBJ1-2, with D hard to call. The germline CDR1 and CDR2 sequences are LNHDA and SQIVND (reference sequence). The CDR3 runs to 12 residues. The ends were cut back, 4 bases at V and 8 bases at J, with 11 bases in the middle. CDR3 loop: CASSSPSGGYTF. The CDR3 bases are TGTGCCAGTAGTAGCCCTTCGGGGGGCTACACCTTC.

The CDR3 bases are TGTGCCAGCTCACCAGCGACAGGGAACACCGGGGAGCTGTTTTTT. This translates into CASSPATGNTGELFF. The rearrangement joins TRBV18 to TRBJ2-2, with D possibly matching TRBD1 (6 bases). Trimming removed 2 bases at V and 1 base at J, with 8 bases between. The CDR3 extends over 15 amino acids. Germline loops: CDR1 KGHSH, CDR2 LQKENI.

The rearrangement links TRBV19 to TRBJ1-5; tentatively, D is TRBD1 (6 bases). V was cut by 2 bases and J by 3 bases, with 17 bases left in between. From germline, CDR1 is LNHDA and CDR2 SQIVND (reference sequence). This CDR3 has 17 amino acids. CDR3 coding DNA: TGTGCCAGTAGTATACTTTTAATGGGACAAGTCAATCAGCCCCAGCATTTT. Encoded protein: CASSILLMGQVNQPQHF.